This T cell receptor (beta chain) was identified in a study of T-cell reconstitution after alpha-beta-depleted transplantation in children. This clonotype was recorded a few times. TCRbeta library construction was performed incorporating unique molecular identifiers. TCRdb re-derived calls from the PCR reads in MiXCR, one entry per CDR3 protein. Counted here are roughly 500,000 distinct CDR3 sequences, roughly 18% occurring once; the ten biggest clones make up 3% to 4%. Sequences were derived from PBMCs from the stem cell graft donor, sampled from the stem cell graft. The receptor was isolated from a human donor who donated a stem cell graft to a child with acute lymphoblastic leukemia.

Here the CDR3 DNA reads TGTGCCAGCAGCTTAGACGGGTTTGAAGCTTTCTTT. The encoded protein is CASSLDGFEAFF. The rearrangement uses TRBV7-6 and TRBJ1-1; no clear D gene. The V and J ends lost 1 base and 7 bases respectively, with 7 bases between them. CDR3 length: 12 amino acids. Germline V gives CDR1 SGHVS, CDR2 FNYEAQ.